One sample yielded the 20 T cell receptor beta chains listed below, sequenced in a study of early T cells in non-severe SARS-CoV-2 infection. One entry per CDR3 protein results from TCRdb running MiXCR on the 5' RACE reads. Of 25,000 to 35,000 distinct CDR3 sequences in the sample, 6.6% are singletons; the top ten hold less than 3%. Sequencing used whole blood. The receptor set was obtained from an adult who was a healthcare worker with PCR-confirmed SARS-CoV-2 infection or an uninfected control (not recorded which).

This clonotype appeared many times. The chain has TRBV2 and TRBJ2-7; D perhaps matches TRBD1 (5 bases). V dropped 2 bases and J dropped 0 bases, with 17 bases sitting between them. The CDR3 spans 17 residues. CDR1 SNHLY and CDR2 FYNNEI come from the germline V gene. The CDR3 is CASSEKARTRSSYEQYF. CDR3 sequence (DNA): TGTGCCAGCAGTGAAAAGGCCCGGACAAGAAGCTCCTACGAGCAGTACTTC.

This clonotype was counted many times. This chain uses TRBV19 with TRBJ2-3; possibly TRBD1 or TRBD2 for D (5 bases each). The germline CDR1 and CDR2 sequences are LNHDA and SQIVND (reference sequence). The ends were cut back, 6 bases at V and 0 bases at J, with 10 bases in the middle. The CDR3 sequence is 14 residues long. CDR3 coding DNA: TGTGCCAGTAGGAGGGGAGCTAGCACAGATACGCAGTATTTT. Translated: CASRRGASTDTQYF.

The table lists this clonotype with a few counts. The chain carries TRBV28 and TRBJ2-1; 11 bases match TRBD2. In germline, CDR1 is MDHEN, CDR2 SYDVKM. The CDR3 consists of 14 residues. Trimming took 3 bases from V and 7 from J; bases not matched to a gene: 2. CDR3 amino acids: CASSFTSGRNEQFF. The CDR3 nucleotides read TGTGCCAGCAGTTTTACTAGCGGGAGAAATGAGCAGTTCTTC. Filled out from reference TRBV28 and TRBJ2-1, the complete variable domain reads DVKVTQSSRYLVKRTGEKVFLECVQDMDHENMFWYRQDPGLGLRLIYFSYDVKMKEKGDIPEGYSVSREKKERFSLILESASTNQTSMYLCASSFTSGRNEQFFGPGTRLTVL.

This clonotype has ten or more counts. CDR3 sequence: CASSETWEQFF. In nucleotides, the CDR3 is TGTGCCAGCAGTGAGACTTGGGAGCAGTTCTTC. The V gene is TRBV28, the J gene TRBJ2-1; D uncertain. V gave up 5 bases and J gave up 10 bases, with 9 bases separating them. Germline loops: CDR1 MDHEN, CDR2 SYDVKM. The CDR3 runs to 11 residues.

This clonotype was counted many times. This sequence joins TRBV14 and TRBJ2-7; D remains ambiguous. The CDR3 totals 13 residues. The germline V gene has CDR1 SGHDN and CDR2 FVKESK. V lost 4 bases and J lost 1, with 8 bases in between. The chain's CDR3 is CASSPLESYEQYF. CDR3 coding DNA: TGTGCCAGCAGCCCCCTCGAATCCTACGAGCAGTACTTC.

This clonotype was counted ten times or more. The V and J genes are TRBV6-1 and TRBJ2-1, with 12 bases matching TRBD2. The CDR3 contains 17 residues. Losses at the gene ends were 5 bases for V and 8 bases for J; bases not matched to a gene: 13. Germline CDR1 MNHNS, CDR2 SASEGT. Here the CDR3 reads CASSPSRGLAGGDEQFF. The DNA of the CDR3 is TGTGCCAGCAGTCCCTCAAGGGGACTAGCGGGCGGAGATGAGCAGTTCTTC.

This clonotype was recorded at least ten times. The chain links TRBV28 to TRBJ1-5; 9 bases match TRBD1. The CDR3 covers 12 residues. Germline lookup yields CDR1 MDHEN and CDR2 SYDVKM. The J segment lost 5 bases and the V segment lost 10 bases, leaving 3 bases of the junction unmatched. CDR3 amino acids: CATGTGYQPQHF. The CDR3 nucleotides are TGTGCCACCGGGACAGGGTATCAGCCCCAGCATTTT. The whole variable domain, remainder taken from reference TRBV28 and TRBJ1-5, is DVKVTQSSRYLVKRTGEKVFLECVQDMDHENMFWYRQDPGLGLRLIYFSYDVKMKEKGDIPEGYSVSREKKERFSLILESASTNQTSMYLCATGTGYQPQHFGDGTRLSIL.

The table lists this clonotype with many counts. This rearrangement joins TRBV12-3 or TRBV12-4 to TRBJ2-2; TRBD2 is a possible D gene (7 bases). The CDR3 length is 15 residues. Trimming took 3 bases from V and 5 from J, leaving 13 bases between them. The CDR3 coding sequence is TGTGCCAGCAGTTTCGGGGGGCTTTTTACCGGGGAGCTGTTTTTT. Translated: CASSFGGLFTGELFF.

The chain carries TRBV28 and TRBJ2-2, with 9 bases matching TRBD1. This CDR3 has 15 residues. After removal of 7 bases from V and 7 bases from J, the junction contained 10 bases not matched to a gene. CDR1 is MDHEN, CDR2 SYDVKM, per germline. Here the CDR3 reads CASISPQGAGGELFF. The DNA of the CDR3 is TGTGCCAGCATTTCACCACAGGGGGCTGGCGGGGAGCTGTTTTTT.

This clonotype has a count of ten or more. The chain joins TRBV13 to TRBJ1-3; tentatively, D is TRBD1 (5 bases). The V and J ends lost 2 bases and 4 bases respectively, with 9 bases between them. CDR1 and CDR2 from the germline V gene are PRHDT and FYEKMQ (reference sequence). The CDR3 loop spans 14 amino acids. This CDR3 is CASSLRGTGNTIYF. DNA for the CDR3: TGTGCCAGCAGCTTACGGGGGACCGGAAACACCATATATTTT.

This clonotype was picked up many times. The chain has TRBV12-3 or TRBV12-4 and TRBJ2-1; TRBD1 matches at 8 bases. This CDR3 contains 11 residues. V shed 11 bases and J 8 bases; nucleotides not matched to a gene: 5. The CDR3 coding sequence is TGTGCCGCCGGACAGGGTCATGAGCAGTTCTTC. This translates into CAAGQGHEQFF.

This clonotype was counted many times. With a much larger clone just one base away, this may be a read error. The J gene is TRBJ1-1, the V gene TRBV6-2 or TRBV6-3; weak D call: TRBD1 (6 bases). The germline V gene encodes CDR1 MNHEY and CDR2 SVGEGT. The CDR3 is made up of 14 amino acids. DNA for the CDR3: TGTGCCAGCAGTTATCCTACAGGGAACACTGAAGTTTTCTTT. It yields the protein CASSYPTGNTEVFF.

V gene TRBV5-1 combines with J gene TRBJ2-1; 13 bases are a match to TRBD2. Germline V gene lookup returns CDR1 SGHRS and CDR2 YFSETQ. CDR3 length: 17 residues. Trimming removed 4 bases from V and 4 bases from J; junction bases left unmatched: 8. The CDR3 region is CASSPGLAGVSYNEQFF. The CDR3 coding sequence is TGCGCCAGCAGCCCCGGACTAGCGGGAGTTAGTTACAATGAGCAGTTCTTC.

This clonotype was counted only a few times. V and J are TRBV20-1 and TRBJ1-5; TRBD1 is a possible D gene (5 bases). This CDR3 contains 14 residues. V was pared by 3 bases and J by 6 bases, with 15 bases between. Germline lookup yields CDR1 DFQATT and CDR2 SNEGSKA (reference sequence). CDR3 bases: TGCAGTGCTAGTCGTCAGGGACGTCGTCAGCCCCAGCATTTT. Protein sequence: CSASRQGRRQPQHF.

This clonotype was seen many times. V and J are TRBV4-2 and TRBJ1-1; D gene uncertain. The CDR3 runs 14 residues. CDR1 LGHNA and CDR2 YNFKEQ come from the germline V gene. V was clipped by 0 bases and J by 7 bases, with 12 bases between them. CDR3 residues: CASSQERRGLEAFF. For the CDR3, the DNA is TGTGCCAGCAGCCAAGAAAGGAGAGGGCTTGAAGCTTTCTTT.

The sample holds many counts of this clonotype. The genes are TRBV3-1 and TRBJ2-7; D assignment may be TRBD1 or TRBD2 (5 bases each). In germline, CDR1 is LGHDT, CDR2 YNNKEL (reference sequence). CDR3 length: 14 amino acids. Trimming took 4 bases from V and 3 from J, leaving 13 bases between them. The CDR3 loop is CASSPGTPYYEQYF. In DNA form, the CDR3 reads TGTGCCAGCAGCCCCGGGACCCCGTACTACGAGCAGTACTTC.

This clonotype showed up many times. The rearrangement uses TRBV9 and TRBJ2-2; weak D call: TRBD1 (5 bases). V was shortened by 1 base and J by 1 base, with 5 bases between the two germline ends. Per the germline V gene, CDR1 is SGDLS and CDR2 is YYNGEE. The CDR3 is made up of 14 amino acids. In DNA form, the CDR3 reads TGTGCCAGCAGCGTACAGGGGAACACCGGGGAGCTGTTTTTT. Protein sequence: CASSVQGNTGELFF.

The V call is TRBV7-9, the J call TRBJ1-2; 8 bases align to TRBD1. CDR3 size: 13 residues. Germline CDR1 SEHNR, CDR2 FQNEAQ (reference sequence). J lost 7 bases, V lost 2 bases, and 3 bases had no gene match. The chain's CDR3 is CASSLQGARGYTF. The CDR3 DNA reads TGTGCCAGCAGCTTACAGGGGGCACGTGGCTACACCTTC. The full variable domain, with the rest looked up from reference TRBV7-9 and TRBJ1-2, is DTGVSQNPRHKITKRGQNVTFRCDPISEHNRLYWYRQTLGQGPEFLTYFQNEAQLEKSRLLSDRFSAERPKGSFSTLEIQRTEQGDSAMYLCASSLQGARGYTFGSGTRLTVV.

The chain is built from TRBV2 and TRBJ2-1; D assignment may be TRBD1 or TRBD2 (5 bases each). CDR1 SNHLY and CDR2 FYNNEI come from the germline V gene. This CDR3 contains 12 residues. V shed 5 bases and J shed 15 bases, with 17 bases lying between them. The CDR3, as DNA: TGTGCCAGCAGTCCCGGGACCCACCTGGCGTTCTTC. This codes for CASSPGTHLAFF.

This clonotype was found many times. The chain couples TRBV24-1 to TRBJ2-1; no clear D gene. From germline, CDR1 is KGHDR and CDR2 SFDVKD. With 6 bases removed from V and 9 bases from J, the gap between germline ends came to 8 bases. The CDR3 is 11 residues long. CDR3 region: CATSMRGEQFF. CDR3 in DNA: TGTGCCACCAGTATGCGAGGTGAGCAGTTCTTC.